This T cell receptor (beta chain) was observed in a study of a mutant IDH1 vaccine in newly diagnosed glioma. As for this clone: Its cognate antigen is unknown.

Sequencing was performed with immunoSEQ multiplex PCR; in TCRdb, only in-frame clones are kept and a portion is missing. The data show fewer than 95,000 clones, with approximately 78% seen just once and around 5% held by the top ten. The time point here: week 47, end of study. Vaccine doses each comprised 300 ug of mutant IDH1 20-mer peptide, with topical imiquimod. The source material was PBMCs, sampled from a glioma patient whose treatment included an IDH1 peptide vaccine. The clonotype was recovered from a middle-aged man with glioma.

CDR3 bases: TGTGCCAGCAGTTTAACACCCATCGGGCAGTACTTC. Translation gives CASSLTPIGQYF. The chain combines TRBV28 with TRBJ2-7; unclear D gene. V lost 2 bases to trimming and J lost 9 bases, with 11 bases between them. The V gene's germline CDR1 is MDHEN and CDR2 SYDVKM. The CDR3 spans 12 residues.